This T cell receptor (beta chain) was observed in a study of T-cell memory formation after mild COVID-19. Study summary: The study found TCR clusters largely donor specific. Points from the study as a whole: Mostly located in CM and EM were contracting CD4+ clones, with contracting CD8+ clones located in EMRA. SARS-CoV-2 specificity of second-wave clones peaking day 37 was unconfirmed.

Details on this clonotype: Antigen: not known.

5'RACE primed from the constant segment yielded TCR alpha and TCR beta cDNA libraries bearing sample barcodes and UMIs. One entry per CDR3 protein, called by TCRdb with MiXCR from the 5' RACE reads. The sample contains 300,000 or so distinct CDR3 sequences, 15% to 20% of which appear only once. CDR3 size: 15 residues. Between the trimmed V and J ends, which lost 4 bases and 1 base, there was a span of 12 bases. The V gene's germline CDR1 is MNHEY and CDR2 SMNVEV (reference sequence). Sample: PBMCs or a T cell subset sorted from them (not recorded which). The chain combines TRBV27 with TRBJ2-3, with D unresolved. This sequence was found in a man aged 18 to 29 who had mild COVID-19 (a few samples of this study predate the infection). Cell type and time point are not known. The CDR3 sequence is CASSSPLGGTDTQYF. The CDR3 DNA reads TGTGCCAGCAGTTCCCCCCTTGGGGGCACAGATACGCAGTATTTT.